This TCR beta chain was documented in a study of blood T cell repertoires in COVID-19. Across the study: Some COVID-19 samples were acute and others convalescent; all came from the United States, Italy and Spain. PBMCs, B-cell-depleted T cells, or T cells provided the cDNA or gDNA that made up the material.

Authors' analysis steps: The authors estimated nucleated cell counts from reference gene primer amplification. Profiled with immunoSEQ multiplex PCR; TCRdb holds only in-frame clones, not every one. The V and J calls and clone size come from that table; D and trimming were worked out from the DNA. The table lists tens of thousands of clones, approximately 93% of them singletons, with over 0.7% in the top ten. This clonotype was sampled from a male donor with active COVID-19. The material sequenced was peripheral blood.

CDR3 in amino acids: CASSLVAAGRTTGELFF. The CDR3, as DNA: TGTGCCAGCAGCTTAGTAGCGGCAGGGAGGACAACCGGGGAGCTGTTTTTT. The chain joins TRBV7-2 to TRBJ2-2, with D possibly being TRBD2 (6 bases). CDR3 size: 17 residues. V was pared by 1 base and J by 5 bases, with 17 bases between. Germline CDR1 and CDR2: SGHTA and FQGNSA.